Below, 10 T cell receptor beta chains from the same sample are listed, as sequenced in a study of Tregs in tolerant kidney transplant recipients. Profiling relied on immunoSEQ multiplex PCR, and the TCRdb table lists in-frame clones only, not all of them. The sample includes tens of thousands of clones. Related graft donors supplied nonmyeloablative bone marrow transplants, and mixed chimerism was transient. Sequencing was performed on CD4+ T cells from blood (PBMCs), taken 24 months after the transplant. These receptors were taken from a human patient who received a combined kidney and bone marrow transplant. Certain T cells may be donor cells from the graft.

Regarding this clone: Read coverage stops 3 residues before the CDR3 terminus; the germline J gene supplies the remainder. This sequence joins TRBV5-4 and TRBJ2-7, with D perhaps matching TRBD2 (6 bases). This CDR3 contains 14 residues. V lost 4 bases and J lost 3, with 14 bases in between. Germline V gives CDR1 SGHNT, CDR2 YYREEE (reference sequence). The DNA read from the CDR3 is TGTGCCAGCAGCCACAGCGGGTCCCTCTACGAG. Translated: CASSHSGSLYE. The full CDR3 is CASSHSGSLYEQYF. The full variable domain, completed using reference TRBV5-4 and TRBJ2-7, is ETGVTQSPTHLIKTRGQQVTLRCSSQSGHNTVSWYQQALGQGPQFIFQYYREEENGRGNFPPRFSGLQFPNYSSELNVNALELDDSALYLCASSHSGSLYEQYFGPGTRLTVT.

On this clone: One junction end does not reproduce the germline sequence, and a read error may be involved. The read gets to within 3 residues of the CDR3 end, and the germline J gene fills in the rest. The gene calls are TRBV4-2 and TRBJ2-1, with 10 bases fitting TRBD2. CDR1 LGHNA and CDR2 YNFKEQ come from the germline V gene. The CDR3 is 15 residues long. The sequenced CDR3 bases are TGCGCCAGCAGCCGAACCGGGACTAGCGTCACTGAG. Encoded protein: CASSRTGTSVTE. The whole CDR3 protein reads CASSRTGTSVTEQFF.

For this clone: The read terminates 3 residues ahead of where the CDR3 ends, so the germline J gene completes it. This chain uses TRBV7-9 with TRBJ1-5; no clear D. The V end was cut by 5 bases, the J end by 9 bases, with 17 bases between. The CDR3 is 14 amino acids. Germline lookup yields CDR1 SEHNR and CDR2 FQNEAQ (reference sequence). The DNA read from the CDR3 is TGTGCCAGCAGCCCGCGGTGGAGCGCGGGGCCC. It specifies CASSPRWSAGP. The CDR3 reads in full as CASSPRWSAGPQHF.

Details on this clone: The read terminates 3 residues before the CDR3 end, so the remaining end is supplied by the germline J gene. The chain has TRBV19 and TRBJ2-2, with a weak D call TRBD2 (6 bases). The CDR3 length is 15 residues. Trimming cost V 6 bases and J 1 base, with 12 bases left between them. Germline V CDR1 and CDR2: LNHDA, SQIVND (reference sequence). The covered CDR3 bases are TGTGCCAGTAGCCCAGCGGAGGGGAACACCGGGGAG. This gives the protein CASSPAEGNTGE. The full-length CDR3 reads as CASSPAEGNTGELFF.

To note about this clone: The read ends 3 residues early relative to the CDR3; the germline J gene fills the gap. This rearrangement joins TRBV7-2 to TRBJ2-3; 7 bases agree with TRBD1. This CDR3 spans 14 amino acids. With V trimmed by 3 bases and J by 4 bases, 4 bases remained unmatched. The V gene's germline CDR1 is SGHTA and CDR2 FQGNSA. The sequenced CDR3 bases are TGTGCCAGCAGCTTTGAACAGGGGCCAGATACG. Its protein product is CASSFEQGPDT. The full CDR3 is CASSFEQGPDTQYF.

For this clone: The read ends 3 residues early relative to the CDR3; the germline J gene fills the gap. The rearrangement joins TRBV2 to TRBJ2-3, with 9 bases that match TRBD1. CDR1 is SNHLY, CDR2 FYNNEI, per germline. This CDR3 region has 15 residues. Trimming at V came to 6 bases and at J to 3 bases, leaving 7 bases not matched to a gene. This CDR3 is CASRDRDRVTDTQYF. The CDR3 bases that were read are TGTGCCAGCAGGGACCGGGACAGGGTTACAGATACG. The full variable domain, completed using reference TRBV2 and TRBJ2-3, is EPEVTQTPSHQVTQMGQEVILRCVPISNHLYFYWYRQILGQKVEFLVSFYNNEISEKSEIFDDQFSVERPDGSNFTLKIRSTKLEDSAMYFCASRDRDRVTDTQYFGPGTRLTVL.

Of note for this clone: The sequenced fragment ends 3 residues before the CDR3 boundary, so the rest is inferred from the germline J gene. The chain employs TRBV20-1 and TRBJ2-7; D is uncertain. Germline V lookup: CDR1 DFQATT, CDR2 SNEGSKA (reference sequence). V lost 3 bases to trimming and J lost 2 bases, with 8 bases between them. This CDR3 has 12 amino acids. The CDR3 DNA, read in part, is TGCAGTGCTAGCTTGCTAACCTACGAG. Encoded protein: CSASLLTYE. The entire CDR3 sequence reads CSASLLTYEQYF.

The part of the CDR3 DNA that was read is TGCAGTGCTAGAGGGGGCGGCCCGACAGATACG. Translated, it gives CSARGGGPTDT. From start to end, the CDR3 is CSARGGGPTDTQYF. The chain carries TRBV20-1 and TRBJ2-3, with D possibly matching TRBD1 (5 bases). The DNA ends 3 residues before the CDR3 does, and the rest of the CDR3 is filled in from the germline J gene. The CDR3 is made up of 14 amino acids. Germline CDR1 reads DFQATT; CDR2 reads SNEGSKA (reference sequence). V lost 1 base and J 3 bases, leaving 11 bases between the germline ends.

With regard to this clone: Read sequence stops 3 residues before the CDR3 end, and the germline J gene provides the missing end. The rearrangement uses TRBV28 and TRBJ2-2; the match to TRBD2 covers 13 bases. This CDR3 has 15 amino acids. V dropped 3 bases and J dropped 5; count of bases not matched to a gene: 0. Germline loops: CDR1 MDHEN, CDR2 SYDVKM. The CDR3 sequence is CASSLGLAGTGELFF. Partial CDR3 DNA: TGTGCCAGCAGTTTGGGACTAGCGGGGACCGGGGAG.

Remarks on this clone: The CDR3 end falls 3 residues outside the read, so it is completed with the germline J gene. The V call is TRBV18, the J call TRBJ1-4, with TRBD1 matching 10 bases. With 4 bases clipped from V and 4 bases from J, the junction kept 6 bases outside the gene matches. The CDR3 is 16 amino acids. CDR1 and CDR2 (germline): KGHSH, LQKENI. CDR3 bases read: TGTGCCAGCTCACGGACAGGGGGACCGGATAATGAAAAA. Amino acids: CASSRTGGPDNEK. The entire CDR3 protein reads CASSRTGGPDNEKLFF. The full variable domain, completed using reference TRBV18 and TRBJ1-4, is NAGVMQNPRHLVRRRGQEARLRCSPMKGHSHVYWYRQLPEEGLKFMVYLQKENIIDESGMPKERFSAEFPKEGPSILRIQQVVRGDSAAYFCASSRTGGPDNEKLFFGSGTQLSVL.